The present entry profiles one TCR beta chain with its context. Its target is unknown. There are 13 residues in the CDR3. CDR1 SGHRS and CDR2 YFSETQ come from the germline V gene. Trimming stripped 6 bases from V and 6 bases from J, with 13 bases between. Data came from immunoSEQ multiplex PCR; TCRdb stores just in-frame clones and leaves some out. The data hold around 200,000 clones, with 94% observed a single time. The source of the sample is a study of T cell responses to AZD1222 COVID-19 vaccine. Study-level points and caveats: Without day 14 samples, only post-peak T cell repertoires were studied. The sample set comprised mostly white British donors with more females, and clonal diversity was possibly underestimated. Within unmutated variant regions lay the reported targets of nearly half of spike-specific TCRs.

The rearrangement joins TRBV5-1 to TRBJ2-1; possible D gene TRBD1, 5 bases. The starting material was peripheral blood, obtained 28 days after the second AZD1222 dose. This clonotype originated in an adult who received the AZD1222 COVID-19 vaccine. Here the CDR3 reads CASMIFGANEQFF. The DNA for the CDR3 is TGCGCCAGCATGATTTTTGGGGCCAATGAGCAGTTCTTC. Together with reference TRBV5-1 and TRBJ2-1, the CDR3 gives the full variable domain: KAGVTQTPRYLIKTRGQQVTLSCSPISGHRSVSWYQQTPGQGLQFLFEYFSETQRNKGNFPGRFSGRQFSNSRSEMNVSTLELGDSALYLCASMIFGANEQFFGPGTRLTVL.